This TCR beta chain was identified in a study of metastatic and nonmetastatic thyroid tumors. The wider study: Repertoires of blood and of tissue (tumor or nodule) from malignant and benign thyroid patients were compared.

Authors' analysis steps: CDR3 was compared across clinicopathological groups, and the resulting differences were used to build a distant-metastasis classifier for papillary thyroid cancer. TCRdb re-clonotyped the PCR reads via MiXCR. What appears here as the V and J calls and clone size reflects TCRdb's work, not the paper's. The table shows some 5,100 clones, with roughly 32% occurring only once. Trimming left V 7 bases short and J 3 bases short, with 13 bases between. The length of the CDR3 is 13 residues. Per germline, CDR1 MDHEN and CDR2 SYDVKM. No patient had received any treatment before thyroid surgery.

The rearrangement joins TRBV28 to TRBJ2-7; D might be TRBD2 (6 bases). This receptor was taken from a female donor with papillary thyroid cancer or a benign thyroid nodule (not recorded which). Some clones in this sample may be carry-over from other donors' samples. Sequencing used adjacent normal tissue. The CDR3 loop is CASKWFGGYEQYF. The CDR3 DNA reads TGTGCCAGCAAGTGGTTCGGGGGCTACGAGCAGTACTTC. Together with reference TRBV28 and TRBJ2-7, the CDR3 gives the full variable domain: DVKVTQSSRYLVKRTGEKVFLECVQDMDHENMFWYRQDPGLGLRLIYFSYDVKMKEKGDIPEGYSVSREKKERFSLILESASTNQTSMYLCASKWFGGYEQYFGPGTRLTVT.